What follows are 16 T cell receptor beta chains derived from one specimen sequenced in a study of Graves' ophthalmopathy and Graves' hyperthyroidism. Amplification from RNA transcripts yielded the TCR beta CDR3 regions. First-round RT-PCR employed HTBI primers, with a second-round multiplex PCR after it. TCRdb passed the multiplex PCR reads through MiXCR, listing each CDR3 protein once. The table lists 210,000 or so distinct CDR3 sequences, around 28% of them singletons. Material: peripheral blood. The receptors derive from a man aged 50-59 years with Graves' ophthalmopathy.

This clonotype was picked up many times. The chain has TRBV29-1 and TRBJ1-3; 9 positions agree with TRBD1. Looked up from germline, CDR1 is SQVTM and CDR2 is ANQGSEA. The CDR3 length is 13 residues. With V trimmed by 5 bases and J by 2 bases, 1 base remained unmatched. The CDR3 loop is CSVYRGPGNTIYF. The CDR3 DNA follows: TGCAGCGTTTACAGGGGGCCTGGAAACACCATATATTTT.

The V and J genes are TRBV15 and TRBJ2-7; TRBD1 matches 9 bases. The trim removed 3 bases at V and 5 bases at J, leaving 8 bases unmatched. Germline V CDR1 and CDR2: LNHNV, YYDKDF (reference sequence). CDR3 size: 15 residues. The CDR3 spells CATSSGTGWTDEQYF. As DNA, the CDR3 is TGTGCCACCAGCAGTGGGACAGGGTGGACCGACGAGCAGTACTTC.

This clonotype was counted once. The gene calls are TRBV12-3 or TRBV12-4 and TRBJ1-2; D call uncertain. The ends were cut back, 6 bases at V and 0 bases at J, with 8 bases in the middle. CDR3 size: 13 residues. The CDR3: CASSPAANYGYTF. The DNA of the CDR3 is TGTGCCAGCAGCCCCGCAGCTAACTATGGCTACACCTTC.

The chain uses TRBV12-3 or TRBV12-4 and TRBJ2-7; possible D gene TRBD1, 6 bases. The V end was cut by 3 bases, the J end by 7 bases, with 16 bases between. The CDR3 spans 14 residues. The CDR3 spells CASSFEVQGVEQYF. The CDR3 region has the DNA TGTGCCAGCAGTTTTGAGGTACAGGGTGTAGAGCAGTACTTC.

In its sample, this clonotype was seen many times. The rearrangement joins TRBV5-1 to TRBJ2-5, with TRBD1 matching over 8 bases. CDR1 is SGHRS, CDR2 YFSETQ, per germline. V lost 2 bases to trimming and J lost 3 bases; unmatched junction nucleotides: 6. The CDR3 spans 15 residues. This CDR3 is CASSFGTGPKETQYF. CDR3 bases: TGCGCCAGCAGCTTCGGGACAGGACCGAAAGAGACCCAGTACTTC.

This clonotype was seen ten or more times. This chain joins TRBV5-1 and TRBJ1-1; 7 bases are a match to TRBD1. Germline-derived CDR1 and CDR2 are SGHRS and YFSETQ. The CDR3 sequence is 14 residues long. V gave up 3 bases and J gave up 2 bases; unmatched junction bases: 4. CDR3 region: CASSWGQTNTEAFF. The CDR3 nucleotides are TGCGCCAGCAGCTGGGGACAGACTAACACTGAAGCTTTCTTT.

This clonotype showed up many times. The rearrangement links TRBV4-1 to TRBJ1-3; D not certain. This CDR3 has 13 amino acids. CDR1 is MGHRA, CDR2 YSYEKL, per germline. Trimming shortened V by 5 bases and J by 4 bases, and 9 bases separated the two germline ends. CDR3 protein: CASSITRGNTIYF. CDR3 nucleotide sequence: TGCGCCAGCAGCATCACACGGGGAAACACCATATATTTT.

The chain uses TRBV2 and TRBJ2-5, with D unclear. Deletions cut 5 bases from V and 5 bases from J, with 12 bases between. The CDR3 is 13 residues long. CDR1 and CDR2 from the germline V gene are SNHLY and FYNNEI. This CDR3 reads CASSTYEDETQYF. For the CDR3, the DNA is TGTGCCAGCAGTACCTATGAGGATGAGACCCAGTACTTC.

The table lists this clonotype with a few counts. V is TRBV4-2 and J is TRBJ2-7; D is undetermined. CDR3 size: 14 residues. Per the germline V gene, CDR1 is LGHNA and CDR2 is YNFKEQ. V was shortened by 0 bases and J by 6 bases, with 12 bases between the two germline ends. In DNA form, the CDR3 reads TGTGCCAGCAGCCAAGATTATGCGCTCTCCGAGCAGTACTTC. Translated: CASSQDYALSEQYF.

This clonotype was counted many times. The chain recombines TRBV9 with TRBJ2-2; 9 nucleotides align to TRBD2. The CDR3 totals 15 residues. Germline loops: CDR1 SGDLS, CDR2 YYNGEE. With 3 bases clipped from V and 6 bases from J, the junction kept 6 bases outside the gene matches. CDR3 in amino acids: CASSEGTSRAGELFF. As DNA, the CDR3 is TGTGCCAGCAGCGAGGGGACTAGCCGAGCCGGGGAGCTGTTTTTT.

The chain has TRBV28 and TRBJ1-3, with D unresolved. The CDR3 sequence is 14 residues long. The germline gives CDR1 MDHEN, CDR2 SYDVKM. Trimming shortened V by 7 bases and J by 0 bases, and 10 bases separated the two germline ends. CDR3 sequence reads: CASTEEFSGNTIYF. CDR3 nucleotides: TGTGCCAGCACCGAGGAATTCTCTGGAAACACCATATATTTT.

This clonotype has ten or more counts. V usage is TRBV11-2 and J usage is TRBJ1-6; D remains unclear. V lost 7 bases to trimming and J lost 8 bases, with 15 bases between them. Germline CDR1 reads SGHAT; CDR2 reads FQNNGV. This CDR3 spans 14 amino acids. The CDR3 bases are TGTGCCAGCAAACATCCAGGTCCATATTCACCCCTCCACTTT. Translated: CASKHPGPYSPLHF.

V and J are TRBV6-5 and TRBJ2-5; no definite D call. Germline V CDR1 and CDR2: MNHEY, SVGAGI. This CDR3 is built from 14 residues. V lost 0 bases to trimming and J lost 1 base, with 6 bases between them. CDR3 sequence: CASSYSEFQETQYF. CDR3 sequence (DNA): TGTGCCAGCAGTTACTCGGAGTTCCAAGAGACCCAGTACTTC.

The sample holds many counts of this clonotype. The chain couples TRBV30 to TRBJ2-7, with 10 bases matching TRBD1. Germline CDR1 GTSNPN, CDR2 SVGIG (reference sequence). V was pared by 3 bases and J by 2 bases, with 1 base of the junction left unmatched. The CDR3 length is 13 residues. This CDR3 is CAWRDRGAYEQYF. CDR3 bases: TGTGCCTGGAGGGACAGGGGGGCCTACGAGCAGTACTTC. Combining the CDR3 with reference TRBV30 and TRBJ2-7 gives the whole variable domain SQTIHQWPATLVQPVGSPLSLECTVEGTSNPNLYWYRQAAGRGLQLLFYSVGIGQISSEVPQNLSASRPQDRQFILSSKKLLLSDSGFYLCAWRDRGAYEQYFGPGTRLTVT.

In this sample, this clonotype turned up many times. This chain joins TRBV10-1 and TRBJ2-2; 9 bases line up with TRBD2. This CDR3 comprises 15 residues. Germline CDR1 reads WNHNN; CDR2 reads SYGVQD (reference sequence). V lost 8 bases to trimming and J lost 1 base; unmatched junction nucleotides: 5. CDR3 residues: CASYSGSQNTGELFF. The CDR3 DNA reads TGCGCCAGCTATAGCGGGAGCCAGAACACCGGGGAGCTGTTTTTT.

This clonotype was seen repeatedly, ten times or more. The chain has TRBV6-5 and TRBJ1-1, with D possibly TRBD1 on 6 matching bases. Trimming took off 5 bases at V and 1 base at J, with 8 bases between the two ends. Germline CDR1 reads MNHEY; CDR2 reads SVGAGI. This CDR3 comprises 13 residues. The CDR3 nucleotides read TGTGCCAGCAGTCTACAGGGGAACACTGAAGCTTTCTTT. This codes for CASSLQGNTEAFF.